The sequence of this T cell receptor beta chain was determined in a study of metastatic and nonmetastatic thyroid tumors. Across the whole study: It was across blood and tumor or nodule tissue from malignant and benign thyroid patients that repertoires were compared.

MiXCR was used by TCRdb to re-call the PCR reads. In the table there are 21,000 or so clones, roughly 9.7% of which are singletons. As regards this clone: It may be a read error: a sequence one base away is much more abundant.

Germline V gene lookup returns CDR1 SEHNR and CDR2 FQNEAQ (reference sequence). The CDR3 length is 13 residues. Every patient was untreated before thyroid surgery. The sequenced sample consisted of blood. The TCR sequence derives from a female donor with papillary thyroid cancer or a benign thyroid nodule (not recorded which). Some clones in this sample may be carry-over from other donors' samples. V and J are TRBV7-9 and TRBJ1-1; TRBD1 matches 7 bases. CDR3 DNA sequence: TGTTCCAGCAGCTTAGAGGGGGCCACTGAAGCTTTCTTT. Its translation is CSSSLEGATEAFF.